A selection of T cell receptor beta chains follows, all from one sample in a study of vaccination and CD4 T cells after COVID-19. TCRdb itself ran the PCR reads through MiXCR, one entry per CDR3 protein. Here the sample spans 15,000 or so distinct CDR3 sequences, 70% to 80% being singletons. Their antigens remain unidentified. The specimen was CD4+ T cells from blood, cultured in vitro. The receptor source for this set is a human donor who had recovered from COVID-19. CDR3s include the opening cysteine and the closing phenylalanine or tryptophan. Fields, in order: V gene, CDR3 length, D gene, J gene, CDR3 protein. The D gene is left open where the match is weak.

>TRBV27|15|-|TRBJ1-5
CASSFLDRFDQPQHF
>TRBV5-4|14|-|TRBJ2-5
CASSLAGRPETQYF
>TRBV21-1|15|-|TRBJ1-2
CASSKDHRENYGYTF
>TRBV4-3|15|-|TRBJ1-2
CASSQEAQGNYGYTF
>TRBV20-1|14|-|TRBJ1-6
CSARRQAAVSPLHF
>TRBV28|14|-|TRBJ1-1
CASSSPQGNTEAFF
>TRBV20-1|18|TRBD2|TRBJ2-2
CSARDAGLAGVGTGELFF
>TRBV20-1|16|TRBD1|TRBJ1-2
CSARSESGQGARGYTF
>TRBV6-5|14|-|TRBJ2-7
CASSYEARSYEQYF
>TRBV12-3/TRBV12-4|13|-|TRBJ2-7
CASSRPPVDEQYF
>TRBV6-1|15|-|TRBJ1-6
CASRFQGPGNSPLHF
>TRBV4-1|15|TRBD1|TRBJ1-3
CASSPGGQGANTIYF
>TRBV6-2/TRBV6-3|12|-|TRBJ2-5
CASRRSVETQYF
>TRBV24-1|15|-|TRBJ2-6
CATSDSGNGANVLTF
>TRBV30|15|TRBD1|TRBJ2-3
CAWSLGQVVGDTQYF
>TRBV7-3|14|-|TRBJ1-2
CASREGHLLYGYTF
>TRBV6-1|13|-|TRBJ1-2
CASSEARQTGYTF
>TRBV6-4|16|-|TRBJ2-2
CASSDSSGGEAGELFF
>TRBV6-2/TRBV6-3|17|TRBD2|TRBJ2-5
CASSRFVSGRAGETQYF
>TRBV27|15|-|TRBJ1-1
CASSFLGGRNTEAFF
>TRBV15|17|-|TRBJ1-5
CATSRDYSIPPNQPQHF
>TRBV7-8|14|TRBD1|TRBJ1-5
CASSPRDRHQPQHF
>TRBV27|13|TRBD2|TRBJ2-7
CASTASGSYEQYF
>TRBV20-1|12|TRBD1|TRBJ1-1
CRVGQGDTEAFF
>TRBV7-2|14|-|TRBJ2-2
CASSLTKNTGELFF
>TRBV7-2|16|TRBD2|-
CASSLVVLAGPYEQYF
>TRBV15|16|TRBD2|TRBJ2-1
CATSREIAGGGNEQFF
>TRBV20-1|12|TRBD1|TRBJ1-4
CSPTGGTEKLFF
>TRBV7-2|15|-|TRBJ2-7
CASSQTGTFFYEQYF
>TRBV6-5|15|TRBD1|TRBJ1-1
CASSYSDRANTEAFF
>TRBV15|17|-|TRBJ2-1
CATSSSKSGDAYNEQFF